These T cell receptor beta chains were read from a single sample in a study of OX40 agonist ivuxolimab in advanced cancers. The repertoire was sequenced with immunoSEQ multiplex PCR; TCRdb's copy has only in-frame clones and lacks some. The sample has about 91,000 clones; approximately 88% are singletons. The input for sequencing was CD4+ or CD8+ T cells sorted from blood, taken in a trial of the OX40 agonist ivuxolimab. Source of these receptors: an adult with an advanced solid tumor such as melanoma, head and neck, liver or kidney cancer. Each CDR3 is given with its conserved first and last residue. Fields, in order: V gene, CDR3 protein.

v_call: TRBV6-1
cdr3_aa: CASMDVGTSFYEQYF

v_call: TRBV10-3
cdr3_aa: CAISESQMGEAFF

v_call: TRBV6-5
cdr3_aa: CASSYPSGTDQPQHF

v_call: TRBV18
cdr3_aa: CATQREGGHEKLFF

v_call: TRBV7-4
cdr3_aa: CASSRDGRKVEQYF

v_call: TRBV9
cdr3_aa: CASSVSGGPEGDTQYF

v_call: TRBV7-2
cdr3_aa: CASIGQKATNEKLFF

v_call: TRBV2
cdr3_aa: CASRRTGIANYGYTF

v_call: TRBV4-1
cdr3_aa: CASSQVGRVRLFNEKLFF

v_call: TRBV19
cdr3_aa: CASSISTGANVLTF

v_call: TRBV2
cdr3_aa: CASSELPTSGGEQFF

v_call: TRBV6-5
cdr3_aa: CASKAGQANEKLFF

v_call: TRBV5-1
cdr3_aa: CASSLQGFQETQYF

v_call: TRBV9
cdr3_aa: CASSNYEEGYGYTF

v_call: TRBV7-8
cdr3_aa: CASSPLAAGETQYF

v_call: TRBV29-1
cdr3_aa: CSVEPGLGTQYF

v_call: TRBV2
cdr3_aa: CASSRQNTEAFF

v_call: TRBV28
cdr3_aa: CASSSGQGGEKLFF

v_call: TRBV29-1
cdr3_aa: CSVEGGDGYSYEQYF

v_call: TRBV27
cdr3_aa: CASSLRDEQYF

v_call: TRBV5-1
cdr3_aa: CASNLRGPSETQYF